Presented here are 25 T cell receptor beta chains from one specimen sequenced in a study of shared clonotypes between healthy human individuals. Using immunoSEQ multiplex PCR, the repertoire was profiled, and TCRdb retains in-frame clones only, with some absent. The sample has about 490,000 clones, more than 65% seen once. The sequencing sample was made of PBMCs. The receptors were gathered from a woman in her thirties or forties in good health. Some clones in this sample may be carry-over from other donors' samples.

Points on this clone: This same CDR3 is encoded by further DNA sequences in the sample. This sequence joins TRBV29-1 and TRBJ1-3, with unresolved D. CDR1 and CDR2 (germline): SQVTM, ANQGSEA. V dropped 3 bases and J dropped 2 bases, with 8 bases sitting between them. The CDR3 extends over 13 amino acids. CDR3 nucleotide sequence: TGCAGCGTTGACGAGGGTACTGGAAACACCATATATTTT. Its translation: CSVDEGTGNTIYF.

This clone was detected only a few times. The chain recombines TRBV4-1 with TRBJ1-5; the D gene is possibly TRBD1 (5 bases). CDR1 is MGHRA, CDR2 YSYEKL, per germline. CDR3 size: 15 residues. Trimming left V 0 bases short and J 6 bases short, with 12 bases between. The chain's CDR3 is CASSQEATDGQPQHF. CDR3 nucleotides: TGCGCCAGCAGCCAAGAAGCGACAGACGGTCAGCCCCAGCATTTT.

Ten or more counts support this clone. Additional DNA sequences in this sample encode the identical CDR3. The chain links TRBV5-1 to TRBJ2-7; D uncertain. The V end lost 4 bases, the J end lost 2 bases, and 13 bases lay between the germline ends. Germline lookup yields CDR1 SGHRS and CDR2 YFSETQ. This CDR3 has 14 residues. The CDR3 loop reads CASSPPRSPYEQYF. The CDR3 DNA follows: TGCGCCAGCAGCCCCCCCAGGTCCCCCTACGAGCAGTACTTC.

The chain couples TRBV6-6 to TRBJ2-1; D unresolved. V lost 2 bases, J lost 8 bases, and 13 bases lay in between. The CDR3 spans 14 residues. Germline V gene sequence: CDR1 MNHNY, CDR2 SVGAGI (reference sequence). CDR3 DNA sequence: TGTGCCAGCAGTTACACCACGGAATCCCATGAGCAGTTCTTC. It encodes CASSYTTESHEQFF.

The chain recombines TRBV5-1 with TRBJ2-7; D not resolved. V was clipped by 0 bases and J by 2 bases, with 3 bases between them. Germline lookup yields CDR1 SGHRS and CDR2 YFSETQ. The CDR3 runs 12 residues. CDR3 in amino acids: CASSLVPYEQYF. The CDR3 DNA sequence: TGCGCCAGCAGCTTGGTACCCTACGAGCAGTACTTC.

The CDR3 loop reads CATSRDWETVLNYGYTF. The CDR3 DNA reads TGTGCCACCAGCAGAGATTGGGAAACAGTCCTTAACTATGGCTACACCTTC. The V gene is TRBV15, the J gene TRBJ1-2; D gene ambiguous. This CDR3 is built from 17 residues. The germline V and J ends were trimmed by 0 bases and 1 base, with 15 bases remaining between them. Germline values: CDR1 LNHNV, CDR2 YYDKDF (reference sequence). Supplemented by reference TRBV15 and TRBJ1-2, the full variable domain reads DAMVIQNPRYQVTQFGKPVTLSCSQTLNHNVMYWYQQKSSQAPKLLFHYYDKDFNNEADTPDNFQSRRPNTSFCFLDIRSPGLGDTAMYLCATSRDWETVLNYGYTFGSGTRLTVV.

The DNA of the CDR3 is TGTGCCAGCAGCCCCTCAGGGGCCAAAAACATTCAGTACTTC. Encoded protein: CASSPSGAKNIQYF. This rearrangement joins TRBV27 to TRBJ2-4, with D possibly TRBD1 on 5 matching bases. Germline lookup yields CDR1 MNHEY and CDR2 SMNVEV (reference sequence). CDR3 length: 14 amino acids. Trimming cost V 6 bases and J 1 base, with 10 bases left between them.

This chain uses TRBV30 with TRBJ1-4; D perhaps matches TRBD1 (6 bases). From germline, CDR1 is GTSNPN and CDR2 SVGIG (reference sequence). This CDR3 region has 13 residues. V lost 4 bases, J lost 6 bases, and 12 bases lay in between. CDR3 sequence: CAWKTGLDEKLFF. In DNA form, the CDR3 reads TGTGCCTGGAAAACAGGGCTTGATGAAAAACTGTTTTTT.

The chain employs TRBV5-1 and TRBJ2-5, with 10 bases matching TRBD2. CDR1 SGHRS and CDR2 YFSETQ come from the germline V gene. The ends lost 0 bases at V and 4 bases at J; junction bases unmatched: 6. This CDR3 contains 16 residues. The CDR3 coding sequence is TGCGCCAGCAGCTTGGCGGCTAGCGGGAGTTCAGAGACCCAGTACTTC. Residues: CASSLAASGSSETQYF.

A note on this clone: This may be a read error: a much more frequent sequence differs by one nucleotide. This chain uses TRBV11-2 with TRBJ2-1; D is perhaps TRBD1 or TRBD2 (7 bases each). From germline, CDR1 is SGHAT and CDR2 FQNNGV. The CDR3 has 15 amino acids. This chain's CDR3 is CASSVATGDYDEQFF. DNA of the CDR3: TGTGCCAGCAGCGTCGCTACAGGGGACTACGATGAGCAGTTCTTC.

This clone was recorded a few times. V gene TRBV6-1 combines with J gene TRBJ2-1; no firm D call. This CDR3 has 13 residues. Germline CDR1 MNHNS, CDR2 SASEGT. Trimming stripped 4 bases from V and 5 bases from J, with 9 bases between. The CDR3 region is CASSAEHHNEQFF. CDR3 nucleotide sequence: TGTGCCAGCAGTGCAGAGCACCACAATGAGCAGTTCTTC.

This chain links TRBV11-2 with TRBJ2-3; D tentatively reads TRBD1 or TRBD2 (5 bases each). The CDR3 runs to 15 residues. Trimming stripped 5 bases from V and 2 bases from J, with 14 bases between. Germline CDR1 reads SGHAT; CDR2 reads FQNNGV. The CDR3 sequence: CASSHKRGSTDTQYF. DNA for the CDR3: TGTGCCAGCAGCCATAAGAGGGGATCCACAGATACGCAGTATTTT.

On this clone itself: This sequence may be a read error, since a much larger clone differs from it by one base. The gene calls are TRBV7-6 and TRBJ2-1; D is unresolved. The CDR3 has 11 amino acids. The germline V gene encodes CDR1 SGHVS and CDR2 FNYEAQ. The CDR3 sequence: CASGLGNEQFF. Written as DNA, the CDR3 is TGTGCCAGCGGCTTAGGGAATGAGCAGTTCTTC.

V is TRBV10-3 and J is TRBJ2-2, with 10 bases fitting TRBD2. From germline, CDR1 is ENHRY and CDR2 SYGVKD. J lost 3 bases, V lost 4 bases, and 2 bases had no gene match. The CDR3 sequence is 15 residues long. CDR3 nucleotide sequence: TGTGCCATCAGTGGAGCGGGAGGGTACACCGGGGAGCTGTTTTTT. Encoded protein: CAISGAGGYTGELFF.

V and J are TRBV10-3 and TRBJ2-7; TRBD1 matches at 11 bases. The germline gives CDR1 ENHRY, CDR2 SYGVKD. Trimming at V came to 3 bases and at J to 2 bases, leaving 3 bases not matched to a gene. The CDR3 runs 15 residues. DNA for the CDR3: TGTGCCATCAGTGACGGGACAGGGGGACCCTACGAGCAGTACTTC. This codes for CAISDGTGGPYEQYF.

The CDR3 loop is CASSEAGQEYQPQHF. Written as DNA, the CDR3 is TGTGCCAGCAGTGAAGCAGGCCAGGAGTATCAGCCCCAGCATTTT. The V call is TRBV6-1, the J call TRBJ1-5; no definite D call. Trimming left V 0 bases short and J 5 bases short, with 11 bases between. This CDR3 contains 15 residues. Germline CDR1 MNHNS, CDR2 SASEGT.

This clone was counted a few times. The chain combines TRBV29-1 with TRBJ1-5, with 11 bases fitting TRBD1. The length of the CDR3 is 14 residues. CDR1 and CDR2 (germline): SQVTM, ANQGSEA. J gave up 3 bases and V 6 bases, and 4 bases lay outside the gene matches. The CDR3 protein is CSVRTGGANQPQHF. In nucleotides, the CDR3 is TGCAGCGTCCGGACAGGGGGCGCCAATCAGCCCCAGCATTTT.

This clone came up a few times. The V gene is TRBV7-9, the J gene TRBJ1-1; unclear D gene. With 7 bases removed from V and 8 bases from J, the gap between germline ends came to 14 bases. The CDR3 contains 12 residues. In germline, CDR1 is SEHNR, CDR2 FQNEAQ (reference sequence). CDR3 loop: CASTLMGREAFF. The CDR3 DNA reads TGTGCCAGCACGCTGATGGGTCGAGAAGCTTTCTTT.

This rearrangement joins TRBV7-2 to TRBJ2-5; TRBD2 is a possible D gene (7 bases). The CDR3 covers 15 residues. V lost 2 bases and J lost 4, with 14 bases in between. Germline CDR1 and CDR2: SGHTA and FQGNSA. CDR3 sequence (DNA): TGTGCCAGCAGCTTATTAAGGGGGAGGGGAGAGACCCAGTACTTC. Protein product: CASSLLRGRGETQYF.

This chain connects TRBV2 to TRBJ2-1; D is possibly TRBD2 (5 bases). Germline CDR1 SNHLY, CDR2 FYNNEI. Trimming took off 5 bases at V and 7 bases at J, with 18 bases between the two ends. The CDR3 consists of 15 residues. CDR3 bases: TGTGCCAGCAGTCGGACTCCCCCTATTTTAAATGAGCAGTTCTTC. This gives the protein CASSRTPPILNEQFF. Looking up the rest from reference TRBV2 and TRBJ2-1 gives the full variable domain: EPEVTQTPSHQVTQMGQEVILRCVPISNHLYFYWYRQILGQKVEFLVSFYNNEISEKSEIFDDQFSVERPDGSNFTLKIRSTKLEDSAMYFCASSRTPPILNEQFFGPGTRLTVL.

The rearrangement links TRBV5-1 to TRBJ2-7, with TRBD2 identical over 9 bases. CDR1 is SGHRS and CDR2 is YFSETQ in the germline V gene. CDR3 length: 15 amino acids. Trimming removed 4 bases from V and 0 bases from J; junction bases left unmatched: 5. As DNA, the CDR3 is TGCGCCAGCAGCACGCTTAGCGGGAGCTCCTACGAGCAGTACTTC. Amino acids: CASSTLSGSSYEQYF. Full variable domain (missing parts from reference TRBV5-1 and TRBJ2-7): KAGVTQTPRYLIKTRGQQVTLSCSPISGHRSVSWYQQTPGQGLQFLFEYFSETQRNKGNFPGRFSGRQFSNSRSEMNVSTLELGDSALYLCASSTLSGSSYEQYFGPGTRLTVT.

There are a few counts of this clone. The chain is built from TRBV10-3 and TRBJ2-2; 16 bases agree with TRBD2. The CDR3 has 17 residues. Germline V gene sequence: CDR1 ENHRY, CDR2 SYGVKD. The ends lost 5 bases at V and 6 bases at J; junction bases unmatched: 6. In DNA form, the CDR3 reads TGTGCCATCAGTCCCGGGACTAGCGGGAGGGCCGCCGGGGAGCTGTTTTTT. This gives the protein CAISPGTSGRAAGELFF.

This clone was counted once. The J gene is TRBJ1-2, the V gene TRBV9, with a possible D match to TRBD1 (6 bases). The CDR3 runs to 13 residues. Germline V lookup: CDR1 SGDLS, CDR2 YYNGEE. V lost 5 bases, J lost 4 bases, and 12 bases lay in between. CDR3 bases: TGTGCCAGCAGTCAGCAGGGGACCTATGGCTACACCTTC. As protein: CASSQQGTYGYTF.

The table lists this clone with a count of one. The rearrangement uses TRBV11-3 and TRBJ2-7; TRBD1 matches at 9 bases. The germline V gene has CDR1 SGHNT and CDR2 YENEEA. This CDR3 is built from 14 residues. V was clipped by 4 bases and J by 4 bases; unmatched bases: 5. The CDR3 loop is CASSSRTGAYEQYF. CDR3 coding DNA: TGTGCCAGCAGCTCCCGGACAGGGGCGTACGAGCAGTACTTC.

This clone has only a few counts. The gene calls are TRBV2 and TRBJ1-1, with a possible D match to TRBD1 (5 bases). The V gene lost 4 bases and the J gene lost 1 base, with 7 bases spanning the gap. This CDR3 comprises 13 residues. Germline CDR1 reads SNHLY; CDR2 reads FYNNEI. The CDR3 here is CASSAGTNTEAFF. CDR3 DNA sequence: TGTGCCAGCAGTGCAGGGACGAACACTGAAGCTTTCTTT.